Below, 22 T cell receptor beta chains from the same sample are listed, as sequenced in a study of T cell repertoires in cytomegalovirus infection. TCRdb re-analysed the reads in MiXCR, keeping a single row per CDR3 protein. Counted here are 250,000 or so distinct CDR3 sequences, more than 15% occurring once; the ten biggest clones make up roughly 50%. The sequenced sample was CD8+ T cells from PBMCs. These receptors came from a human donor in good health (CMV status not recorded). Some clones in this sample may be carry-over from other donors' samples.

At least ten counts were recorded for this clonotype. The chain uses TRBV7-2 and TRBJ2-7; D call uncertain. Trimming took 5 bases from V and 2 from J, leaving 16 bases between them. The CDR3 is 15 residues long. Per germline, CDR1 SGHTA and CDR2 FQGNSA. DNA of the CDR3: TGTGCCAGCAGCCAACTACGGAGAAAAACCTACGAGCAGTACTTC. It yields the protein CASSQLRRKTYEQYF.

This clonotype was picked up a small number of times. This CDR3 is CSADPRQSRYEQYF. The CDR3 coding sequence is TGCAGTGCTGACCCACGGCAGTCCCGTTACGAGCAGTACTTC. The rearrangement links TRBV20-1 to TRBJ2-7; D not certain. CDR3 length: 14 residues. CDR1 is DFQATT and CDR2 is SNEGSKA in the germline V gene (reference sequence). Trimming took 5 bases from V and 4 from J, leaving 18 bases between them.

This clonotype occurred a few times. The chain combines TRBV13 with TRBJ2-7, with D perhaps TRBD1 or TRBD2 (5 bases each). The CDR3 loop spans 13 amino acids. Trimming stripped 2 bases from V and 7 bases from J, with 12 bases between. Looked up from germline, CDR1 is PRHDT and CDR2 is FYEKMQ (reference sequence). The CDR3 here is CASSLRGRGEQYF. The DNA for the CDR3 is TGTGCCAGCAGCTTACGGGGACGAGGGGAGCAGTACTTC.

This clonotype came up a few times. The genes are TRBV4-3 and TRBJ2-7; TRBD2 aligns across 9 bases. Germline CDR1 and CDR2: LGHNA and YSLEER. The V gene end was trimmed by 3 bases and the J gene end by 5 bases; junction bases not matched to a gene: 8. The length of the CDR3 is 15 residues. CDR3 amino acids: CASSQGLAVMNEQYF. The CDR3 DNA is TGCGCCAGCAGCCAGGGACTAGCCGTGATGAACGAGCAGTACTTC.

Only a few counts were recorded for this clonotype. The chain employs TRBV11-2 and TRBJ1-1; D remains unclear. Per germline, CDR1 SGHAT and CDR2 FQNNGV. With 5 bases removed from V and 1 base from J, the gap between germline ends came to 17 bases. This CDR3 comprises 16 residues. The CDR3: CASSHKYTVWNTEAFF. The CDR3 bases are TGTGCCAGCAGCCACAAATATACCGTATGGAACACTGAAGCTTTCTTT.

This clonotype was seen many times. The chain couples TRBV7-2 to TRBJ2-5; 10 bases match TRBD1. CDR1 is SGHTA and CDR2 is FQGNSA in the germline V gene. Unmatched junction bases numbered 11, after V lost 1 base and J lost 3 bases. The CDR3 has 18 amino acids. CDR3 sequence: CASSLDPRQGAGKETQYF. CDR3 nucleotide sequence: TGTGCCAGCAGCTTAGACCCCCGACAGGGGGCCGGGAAAGAGACCCAGTACTTC.

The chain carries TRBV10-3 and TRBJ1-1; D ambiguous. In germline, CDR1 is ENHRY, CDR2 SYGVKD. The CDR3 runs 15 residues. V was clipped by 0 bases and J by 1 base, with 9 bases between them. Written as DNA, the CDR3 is TGTGCCATCAGTGAGTCTAAGGGAGGGAACACTGAAGCTTTCTTT. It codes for CAISESKGGNTEAFF.

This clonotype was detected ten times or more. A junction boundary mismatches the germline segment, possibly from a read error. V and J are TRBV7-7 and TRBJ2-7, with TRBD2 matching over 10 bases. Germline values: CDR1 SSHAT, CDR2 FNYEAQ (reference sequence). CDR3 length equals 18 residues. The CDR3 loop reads CASSLLAGPGLAGAEQYF. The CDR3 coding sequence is TGTGCTAGCAGCTTACTGGCCGGCCCAGGGCTAGCGGGGGCCGAGCAGTACTTC.

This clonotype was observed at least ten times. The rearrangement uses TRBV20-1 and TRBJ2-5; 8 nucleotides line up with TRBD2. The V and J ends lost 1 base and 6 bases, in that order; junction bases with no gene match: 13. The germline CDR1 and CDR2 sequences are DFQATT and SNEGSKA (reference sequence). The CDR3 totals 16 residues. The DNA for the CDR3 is TGCAGTGCTAGAGCGGGCGGGGGGTACCATCCGCAGACCCAGTACTTC. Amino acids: CSARAGGGYHPQTQYF.

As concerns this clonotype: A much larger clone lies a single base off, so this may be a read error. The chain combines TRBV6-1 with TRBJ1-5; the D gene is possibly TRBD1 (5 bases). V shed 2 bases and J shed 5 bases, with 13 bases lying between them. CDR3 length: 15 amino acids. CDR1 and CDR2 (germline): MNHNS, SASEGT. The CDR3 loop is CASSELPRGDQPQHF. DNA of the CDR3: TGTGCCAGCAGTGAACTACCCCGGGGGGATCAGCCCCAGCATTTT.

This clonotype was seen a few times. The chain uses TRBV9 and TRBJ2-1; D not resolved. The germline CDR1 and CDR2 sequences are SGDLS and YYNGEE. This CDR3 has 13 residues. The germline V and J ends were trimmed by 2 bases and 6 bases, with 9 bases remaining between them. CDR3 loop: CASSVAIFNEQFF. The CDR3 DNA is TGTGCCAGCAGCGTGGCCATTTTCAATGAGCAGTTCTTC.

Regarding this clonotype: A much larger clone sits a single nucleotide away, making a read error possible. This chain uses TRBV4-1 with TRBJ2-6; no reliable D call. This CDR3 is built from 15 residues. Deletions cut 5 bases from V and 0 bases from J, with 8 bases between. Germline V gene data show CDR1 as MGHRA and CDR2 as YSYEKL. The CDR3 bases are TGCGCCAGCAGCGCCATGATCTCTGGGGCCAACGTCCTGACTTTC. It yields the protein CASSAMISGANVLTF.

The chain's CDR3 is CSVETGGRSYEQYF. CDR3 nucleotide sequence: TGCAGCGTCGAGACAGGGGGCCGCTCCTACGAGCAGTACTTC. The rearrangement uses TRBV29-1 and TRBJ2-7; 10 bases map to TRBD1. The CDR3 consists of 14 residues. Germline V gene lookup returns CDR1 SQVTM and CDR2 ANQGSEA. V lost 6 bases, J lost 0 bases, and 5 bases stayed unmatched.

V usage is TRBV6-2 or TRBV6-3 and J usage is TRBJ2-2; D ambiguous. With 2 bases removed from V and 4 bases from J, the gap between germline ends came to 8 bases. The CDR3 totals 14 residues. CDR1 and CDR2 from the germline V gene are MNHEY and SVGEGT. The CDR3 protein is CASSYQDRTGELFF. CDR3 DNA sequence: TGTGCCAGCAGTTACCAGGACCGCACCGGGGAGCTGTTTTTT.

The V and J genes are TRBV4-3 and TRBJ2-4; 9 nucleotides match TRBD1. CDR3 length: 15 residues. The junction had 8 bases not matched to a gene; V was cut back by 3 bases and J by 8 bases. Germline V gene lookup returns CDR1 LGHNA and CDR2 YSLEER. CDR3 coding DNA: TGCGCCAGCAGCCAGGGTTGGGGACAGGGAGACATTCAGTACTTC. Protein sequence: CASSQGWGQGDIQYF.

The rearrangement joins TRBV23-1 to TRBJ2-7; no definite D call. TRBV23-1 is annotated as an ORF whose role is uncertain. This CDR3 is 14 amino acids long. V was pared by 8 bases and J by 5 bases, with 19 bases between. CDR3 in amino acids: CASSASGTSDEQYF. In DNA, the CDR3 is TGCGCCAGCTCAGCGTCAGGCACCTCTGACGAGCAGTACTTC.

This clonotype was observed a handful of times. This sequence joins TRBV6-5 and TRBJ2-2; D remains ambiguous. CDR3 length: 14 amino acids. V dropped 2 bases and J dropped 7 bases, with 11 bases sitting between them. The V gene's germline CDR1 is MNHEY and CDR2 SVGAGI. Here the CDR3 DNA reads TGTGCCAGCAGTTACGTGGCAGGTGACGGGGAGCTGTTTTTT. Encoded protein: CASSYVAGDGELFF.

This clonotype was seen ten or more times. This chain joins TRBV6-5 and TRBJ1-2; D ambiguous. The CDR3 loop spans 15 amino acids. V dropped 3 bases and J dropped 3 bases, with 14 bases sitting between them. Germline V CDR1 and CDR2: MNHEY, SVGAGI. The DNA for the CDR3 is TGTGCCAGCAGTTATCGATTTGGCGGAGACTATGGCTACACCTTC. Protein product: CASSYRFGGDYGYTF.

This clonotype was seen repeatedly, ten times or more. The DNA of the CDR3 is TGTGCCAGCGCTCCTCGGACAGAGGTGGGCTACACCTTC. Encoded protein: CASAPRTEVGYTF. J is TRBJ1-2 and V is TRBV7-8; D may be TRBD1 (6 bases). The CDR3 runs 13 residues. Germline V gives CDR1 SGHVS, CDR2 FQNEAQ. Between the trimmed V and J ends, which lost 8 bases and 8 bases, there was a span of 18 bases.

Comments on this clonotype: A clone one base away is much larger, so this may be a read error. CDR3 amino acids: CASSHGVAGTGELFF. The CDR3 DNA follows: TGTGCCAGCAGTCACGGGGTAGCAGGCACCGGGGAGCTGTTTTTT. The gene calls are TRBV6-8 and TRBJ2-2; possibly TRBD2 for D (5 bases). Germline CDR1 MNHGY, CDR2 SAAAGT. The CDR3 runs 15 residues. V was pared by 5 bases and J by 4 bases, with 14 bases between.

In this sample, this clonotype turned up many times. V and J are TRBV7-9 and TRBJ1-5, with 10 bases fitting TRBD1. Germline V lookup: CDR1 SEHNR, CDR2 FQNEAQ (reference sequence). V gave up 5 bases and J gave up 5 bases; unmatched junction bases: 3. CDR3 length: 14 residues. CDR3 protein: CASSPGTGDQPQHF. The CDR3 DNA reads TGTGCCAGCAGCCCCGGGACAGGGGATCAGCCCCAGCATTTT.

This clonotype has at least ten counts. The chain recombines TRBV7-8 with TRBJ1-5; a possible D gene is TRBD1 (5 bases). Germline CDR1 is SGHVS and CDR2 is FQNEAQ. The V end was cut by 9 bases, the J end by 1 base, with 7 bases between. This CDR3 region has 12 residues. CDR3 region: CASGASNQPQHF. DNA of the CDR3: TGTGCCAGTGGGGCGAGCAATCAGCCCCAGCATTTT.